Following are 7 T cell receptor beta chains from one sample sequenced in a study of PD-1 blockade in classical Hodgkin lymphoma. Following autologous stem cell transplantation, relapse occurred in every patient, and exposure to brentuximab vedotin varied. TCRdb's table, derived via immunoSEQ multiplex PCR, lists solely in-frame clones and lacks some. The repertoire consists of some 41,000 clones, with over 65% occurring once and the leading ten covering 2.5% to 3%. The starting material was peripheral blood mononuclear cells (PBMCs), obtained before the second cycle of nivolumab. The receptor source for this set is a human donor with classical Hodgkin lymphoma.

The genes are TRBV7-8 and TRBJ2-1; 10 bases fit TRBD2. Germline values: CDR1 SGHVS, CDR2 FQNEAQ. The CDR3 has 17 residues. Trimming at V came to 1 base and at J to 6 bases, leaving 9 bases not matched to a gene. CDR3 bases: TGTGCCAGCAGCTTAGGATGGGCTAGCGGGAGCCTCAATGAGCAGTTCTTC. This sequence encodes CASSLGWASGSLNEQFF. Variable domain in full (rest from reference TRBV7-8 and TRBJ2-1): GAGVSQSPRYKVAKRGQDVALRCDPISGHVSLFWYQQALGQGPEFLTYFQNEAQLDKSGLPSDRFFAERPEGSVSTLKIQRTQQEDSAVYLCASSLGWASGSLNEQFFGPGTRLTVL.

The gene calls are TRBV15 and TRBJ2-4; D is possibly TRBD2 (5 bases). CDR3 length: 16 amino acids. V lost 1 base, J lost 0 bases, and 10 bases lay in between. Germline assignment: CDR1 LNHNV and CDR2 YYDKDF (reference sequence). The CDR3 reads CATSRGGVLAKNIQYF. CDR3 sequence (DNA): TGTGCCACCAGCAGAGGGGGAGTGCTAGCCAAAAACATTCAGTACTTC.

In this sample, this clone turned up a few times. The chain uses TRBV6-5 and TRBJ2-1; TRBD1 agrees at 10 bases. The CDR3 is 14 amino acids. Germline values: CDR1 MNHEY, CDR2 SVGAGI. The trim removed 9 bases at V and 8 bases at J, leaving 10 bases unmatched. CDR3 nucleotide sequence: TGTGCCAGTTCGGCGGGACAGGGGTTAGATGAGCAGTTCTTC. Encoded protein: CASSAGQGLDEQFF.

The rearrangement joins TRBV19 to TRBJ1-5; D is possibly TRBD1 (5 bases). The length of the CDR3 is 12 residues. V was cut by 10 bases and J by 3 bases, with 10 bases left in between. CDR1 is LNHDA and CDR2 is SQIVND in the germline V gene (reference sequence). The CDR3 DNA follows: TGTGCCATAGGGGCAGCCAATCAGCCCCAGCATTTT. This translates into CAIGAANQPQHF.

CDR3 sequence (DNA): TGTGCCAGCAGCCTGGCAGGCGTGGGGTTTCAGCCCCAGCATTTT. This encodes CASSLAGVGFQPQHF. The chain recombines TRBV5-8 with TRBJ1-5, with D unresolved. CDR3 length: 15 amino acids. The V end lost 4 bases, the J end lost 6 bases, and 17 bases lay between the germline ends. Germline CDR1 is SGHTS and CDR2 is YDEGEE.

The genes are TRBV6-6 and TRBJ1-5; 10 bases line up with TRBD1. There are 15 residues in the CDR3. V dropped 0 bases and J dropped 5; count of bases not matched to a gene: 1. Germline V gene data show CDR1 as MNHNY and CDR2 as SVGAGI (reference sequence). This CDR3 is CASSYSTGGDQPQHF. Written as DNA, the CDR3 is TGTGCCAGCAGTTACTCGACAGGGGGCGATCAGCCCCAGCATTTT.

The chain links TRBV6-5 to TRBJ1-5; TRBD1 matches 7 bases. J gave up 3 bases and V 5 bases, and 7 bases lay outside the gene matches. Per germline, CDR1 MNHEY and CDR2 SVGAGI. This CDR3 spans 15 amino acids. CDR3 sequence reads: CASSRGTDLNQPQHF. The CDR3 DNA is TGTGCCAGCAGTCGGGGGACAGACCTCAATCAGCCCCAGCATTTT.